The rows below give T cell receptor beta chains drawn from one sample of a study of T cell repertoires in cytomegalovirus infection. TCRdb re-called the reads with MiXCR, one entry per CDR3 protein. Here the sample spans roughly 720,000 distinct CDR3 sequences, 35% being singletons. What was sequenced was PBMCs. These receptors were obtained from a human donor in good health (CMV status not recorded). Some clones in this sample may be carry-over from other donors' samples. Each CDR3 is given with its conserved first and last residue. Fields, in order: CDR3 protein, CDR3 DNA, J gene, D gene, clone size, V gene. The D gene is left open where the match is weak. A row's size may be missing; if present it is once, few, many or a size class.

CDR3: CASSPWGKISYNEQFF; DNA: TGTGCCAGCAGCCCCTGGGGGAAGATCTCCTACAATGAGCAGTTCTTC; J: TRBJ2-1; D: -; size: few; V: TRBV7-9
CDR3: CASSSPRSFYEQYF; DNA: TGTGCCAGCAGTTCGCCGCGGAGTTTCTACGAGCAGTACTTC; J: TRBJ2-7; D: -; size: -; V: TRBV28
CDR3: CASSLLLAGGSETQYF; DNA: TGCGCCAGCAGCTTGCTCCTAGCGGGGGGTTCCGAGACCCAGTACTTC; J: TRBJ2-5; D: TRBD2; size: -; V: TRBV5-1
CDR3: CASRRQGGNIQYF; DNA: TGTGCCAGCAGGAGACAGGGAGGAAACATTCAGTACTTC; J: TRBJ2-4; D: -; size: few; V: TRBV28
CDR3: CASSLAGRGNEAFF; DNA: TGTGCCAGCAGCTTAGCGGGGAGGGGGAATGAAGCTTTCTTT; J: TRBJ1-1; D: -; size: -; V: TRBV7-2
CDR3: CASSLQPFQPNTEAFF; DNA: TGTGCCAGCAGCTTACAGCCTTTCCAGCCGAACACTGAAGCTTTCTTT; J: TRBJ1-1; D: -; size: -; V: TRBV11-2
CDR3: CASSLFQGATGELFF; DNA: TGTGCCAGCAGCTTGTTCCAGGGAGCCACCGGGGAGCTGTTTTTT; J: TRBJ2-2; D: -; size: -; V: TRBV11-1
CDR3: CASSLEPEDEQYF; DNA: TGTGCCAGCAGCTTAGAACCCGAGGACGAGCAGTACTTC; J: TRBJ2-7; D: -; size: few; V: TRBV11-2
CDR3: CASSPRGRDGSYTF; DNA: TGTGCCAGCAGCCCAAGGGGGCGGGACGGGAGCTACACCTTC; J: TRBJ1-2; D: TRBD1; size: -; V: TRBV7-3
CDR3: CASSPGSGGQQPQHF; DNA: TGTGCCAGCTCACCGGGATCAGGGGGACAACAGCCCCAGCATTTT; J: TRBJ1-5; D: TRBD1; size: -; V: TRBV18
CDR3: CSASPGQLMNTEAFF; DNA: TGCAGTGCCTCACCCGGACAGTTGATGAACACTGAAGCTTTCTTT; J: TRBJ1-1; D: -; size: -; V: TRBV20-1
CDR3: CAISEPKQGYGANVLTF; DNA: TGTGCCATCAGTGAACCGAAACAGGGGTATGGGGCCAACGTCCTGACTTTC; J: TRBJ2-6; D: TRBD1; size: -; V: TRBV10-3
CDR3: CASSSRTGATYNSPLHF; DNA: TGTGCCAGCAGTTCTCGGACAGGGGCTACCTATAATTCACCCCTCCACTTT; J: TRBJ1-6; D: TRBD1; size: few; V: TRBV27
CDR3: CASSPPVGGIYSNQPQHF; DNA: TGTGCCAGCAGCCCTCCCGTCGGGGGCATCTATAGCAATCAGCCCCAGCATTTT; J: TRBJ1-5; D: -; size: -; V: TRBV6-6
CDR3: CASSQGGLNEKLFF; DNA: TGTGCCAGCAGCCAGGGGGGGTTGAATGAAAAACTGTTTTTT; J: TRBJ1-4; D: TRBD1; size: -; V: TRBV28
CDR3: CASSLEGQRRNTEAFF; DNA: TGTGCCAGCAGTTTAGAAGGCCAGAGGAGGAACACTGAAGCTTTCTTT; J: TRBJ1-1; D: -; size: few; V: TRBV12-3/TRBV12-4
CDR3: CASTVNTGELFF; DNA: TGTGCCAGTACCGTCAACACCGGGGAGCTGTTTTTT; J: TRBJ2-2; D: -; size: many; V: TRBV19
CDR3: CSARGPRKADYGYTF; DNA: TGCAGTGCTAGAGGCCCACGGAAGGCGGACTATGGCTACACCTTC; J: TRBJ1-2; D: -; size: -; V: TRBV20-1
CDR3: CASSGGTGGAVNSYEQYF; DNA: TGTGCCAGCAGCGGAGGGACAGGGGGCGCGGTGAACTCCTACGAGCAGTACTTC; J: TRBJ2-7; D: TRBD1; size: -; V: TRBV5-6
CDR3: CASSLEGAGAPFF; DNA: TGTGCCAGCAGCTTAGAGGGAGCGGGAGCCCCGTTCTTC; J: TRBJ2-1; D: TRBD2; size: -; V: TRBV11-3
CDR3: CASSPSGENFETQYF; DNA: TGTGCCAGCAGTCCCAGCGGAGAGAACTTCGAGACCCAGTACTTC; J: TRBJ2-5; D: -; size: few; V: TRBV12-3/TRBV12-4